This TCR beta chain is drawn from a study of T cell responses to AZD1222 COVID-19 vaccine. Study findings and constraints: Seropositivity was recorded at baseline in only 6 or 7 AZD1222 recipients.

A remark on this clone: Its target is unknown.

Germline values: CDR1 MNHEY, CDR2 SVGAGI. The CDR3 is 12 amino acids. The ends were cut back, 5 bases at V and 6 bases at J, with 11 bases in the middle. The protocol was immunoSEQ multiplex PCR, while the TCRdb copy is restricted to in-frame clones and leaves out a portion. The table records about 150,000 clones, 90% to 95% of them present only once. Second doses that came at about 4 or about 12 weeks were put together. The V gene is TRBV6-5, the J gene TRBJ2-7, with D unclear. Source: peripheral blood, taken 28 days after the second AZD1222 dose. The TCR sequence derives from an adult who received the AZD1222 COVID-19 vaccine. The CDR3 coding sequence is TGTGCCAGCAGTACGCCTCTTGGCGAGCAGTACTTC. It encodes CASSTPLGEQYF.